Here is one T cell receptor beta chain with its context. The sample originates from a study of blood T cell repertoires in COVID-19. Study in general: Samples of COVID-19 (acute and convalescent) were obtained from the United States, Italy and Spain.

Repertoires were generated with immunoSEQ multiplex PCR, while TCRdb's copy carries only in-frame clones and drops some. The table records 55,000 to 90,000 clones, more than 85% of them present only once. Germline assignment: CDR1 KGHDR and CDR2 SFDVKD. With V trimmed by 5 bases and J by 5 bases, 7 bases remained unmatched. This CDR3 spans 14 amino acids. This sequence joins TRBV24-1 and TRBJ2-5; 7 nucleotides agree with TRBD2. Material: peripheral blood. This TCR was sampled from a man between 65 and 79 years old with active COVID-19. The CDR3 sequence is CATSGGGGHETQYF. CDR3 sequence (DNA): TGTGCCACCAGTGGGGGGGGAGGTCACGAGACCCAGTACTTC.